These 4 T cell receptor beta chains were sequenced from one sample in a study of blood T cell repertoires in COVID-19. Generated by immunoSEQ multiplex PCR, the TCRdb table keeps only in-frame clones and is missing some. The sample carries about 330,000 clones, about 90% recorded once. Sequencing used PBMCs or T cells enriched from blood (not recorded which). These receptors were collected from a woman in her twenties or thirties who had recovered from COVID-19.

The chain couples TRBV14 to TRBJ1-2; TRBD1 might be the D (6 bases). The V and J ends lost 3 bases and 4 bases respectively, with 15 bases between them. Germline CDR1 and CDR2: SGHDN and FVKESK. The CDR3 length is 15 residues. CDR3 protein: CASSQVLQGTYGYTF. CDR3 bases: TGTGCCAGCAGCCAGGTCCTACAGGGTACCTATGGCTACACCTTC.

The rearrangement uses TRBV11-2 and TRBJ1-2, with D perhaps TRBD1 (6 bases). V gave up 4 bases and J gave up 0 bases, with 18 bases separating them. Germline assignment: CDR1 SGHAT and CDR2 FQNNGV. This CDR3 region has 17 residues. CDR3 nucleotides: TGTGCCAGCAGCTCAATCAACTACAGGGCGGCTAACTATGGCTACACCTTC. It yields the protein CASSSINYRAANYGYTF. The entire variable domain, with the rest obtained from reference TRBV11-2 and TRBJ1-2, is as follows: EAGVAQSPRYKIIEKRQSVAFWCNPISGHATLYWYQQILGQGPKLLIQFQNNGVVDDSQLPKDRFSAERLKGVDSTLKIQPAKLEDSAVYLCASSSINYRAANYGYTFGSGTRLTVV.

CDR3 protein: CASSWGQNTGELFF. CDR3 DNA sequence: TGTGCCAGCAGTTGGGGACAAAACACCGGGGAGCTGTTTTTT. The chain recombines TRBV6-5 with TRBJ2-2; possibly TRBD1 for D (6 bases). The CDR3 spans 14 residues. Per germline, CDR1 MNHEY and CDR2 SVGAGI. V lost 4 bases to trimming and J lost 2 bases, with 8 bases between them.

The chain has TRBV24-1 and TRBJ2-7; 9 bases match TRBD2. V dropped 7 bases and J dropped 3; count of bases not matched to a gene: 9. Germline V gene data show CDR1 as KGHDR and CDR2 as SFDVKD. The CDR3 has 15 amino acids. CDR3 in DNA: TGTGCCACCAGCCCTAGCGGGGCCCCCATCTACGAGCAGTACTTC. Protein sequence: CATSPSGAPIYEQYF.